The 21 T cell receptor beta chains given below trace back to one sample, sequenced in a study of CD8+ T cells in alopecia areata. RNA was isolated and reverse transcribed to cDNA, the sequencing template. The assay was immunoSEQ multiplex PCR, and TCRdb's table has in-frame clones only and misses some. The table lists around 250,000 clones, roughly two thirds of them singletons. The sequenced sample was CD4+ T cells sorted from blood, obtained at week 0. These receptors all come from a human donor with alopecia areata.

This sequence joins TRBV7-2 and TRBJ2-1; D gene unclear. The CDR3 has 12 amino acids. Deletions cut 4 bases from V and 9 bases from J, with 10 bases between. Germline values: CDR1 SGHTA, CDR2 FQGNSA. This CDR3 reads CASSSAWGEQFF. The CDR3 DNA is TGTGCCAGCAGCTCAGCTTGGGGTGAGCAGTTCTTC.

This clone was counted a few times. The rearrangement uses TRBV11-2 and TRBJ2-1; maybe TRBD2 (6 bases). The CDR3 spans 14 residues. Germline CDR1 SGHAT, CDR2 FQNNGV. The germline V and J ends were trimmed by 1 base and 4 bases, with 8 bases remaining between them. The CDR3 nucleotides read TGTGCCAGCAGCTTAGTCGGGACTTACAATGAGCAGTTCTTC. Translation: CASSLVGTYNEQFF.

The rearrangement links TRBV29-1 to TRBJ2-3, with D perhaps TRBD2 (6 bases). The CDR3 consists of 14 residues. Trimming took off 6 bases at V and 1 base at J, with 14 bases between the two ends. CDR1 is SQVTM and CDR2 is ANQGSEA in the germline V gene. CDR3 protein: CSVLWAGRTDTQYF. In DNA form, the CDR3 reads TGCAGCGTACTTTGGGCGGGGCGCACAGATACGCAGTATTTT.

The V gene is TRBV11-2, the J gene TRBJ2-5; 8 bases are shared with TRBD2. The J segment lost 0 bases and the V segment lost 5 bases, leaving 5 bases of the junction unmatched. Germline lookup yields CDR1 SGHAT and CDR2 FQNNGV. There are 15 residues in the CDR3. This CDR3 is CASSPVAGHQETQYF. CDR3 DNA: TGTGCCAGCAGCCCCGTAGCGGGGCACCAAGAGACCCAGTACTTC.

The J gene is TRBJ1-5, the V gene TRBV25-1; no definite D call. CDR3 length: 14 residues. V was pared by 4 bases and J by 7 bases, with 14 bases between. Germline assignment: CDR1 MGHDK and CDR2 SYGVNS. The CDR3 loop is CASSAKRADQPQHF. The CDR3 DNA follows: TGTGCCAGCAGTGCCAAAAGGGCGGACCAGCCCCAGCATTTT. Supplemented by reference TRBV25-1 and TRBJ1-5, the full variable domain reads EADIYQTPRYLVIGTGKKITLECSQTMGHDKMYWYQQDPGMELHLIHYSYGVNSTEKGDLSSESTVSRIRTEHFPLTLESARPSHTSQYLCASSAKRADQPQHFGDGTRLSIL.

The chain links TRBV25-1 to TRBJ2-1; possibly TRBD1 for D (5 bases). There are 13 residues in the CDR3. The germline V gene encodes CDR1 MGHDK and CDR2 SYGVNS. V was trimmed by 6 bases and J by 0 bases, leaving 6 bases between them. CDR3 protein: CASSDSSYNEQFF. The CDR3, as DNA: TGTGCCAGCAGCGACAGCTCCTACAATGAGCAGTTCTTC.

On this clone itself: Other DNA sequences in this specimen translate into the identical CDR3. V gene TRBV2 combines with J gene TRBJ2-7; no firm D call. CDR3 length: 12 amino acids. Germline V lookup: CDR1 SNHLY, CDR2 FYNNEI. V lost 4 bases and J 0 bases, leaving 4 bases between the germline ends. In DNA, the CDR3 is TGTGCCAGCAGTGGGGACTCCTACGAGCAGTACTTC. It translates to CASSGDSYEQYF.

There are a few counts of this clone. The genes are TRBV20-1 and TRBJ2-1; D ambiguous. V was clipped by 4 bases and J by 4 bases, with 5 bases between them. The CDR3 is 11 residues long. Per the germline V gene, CDR1 is DFQATT and CDR2 is SNEGSKA (reference sequence). This CDR3 is CSAIAYNEQFF. DNA of the CDR3: TGCAGTGCTATTGCTTACAATGAGCAGTTCTTC.

The chain has TRBV30 and TRBJ1-1; a weak D match, TRBD1 (6 bases). The germline V gene encodes CDR1 GTSNPN and CDR2 SVGIG (reference sequence). Trimming took off 0 bases at V and 8 bases at J, with 10 bases between the two ends. The CDR3 sequence is 12 residues long. The CDR3 nucleotides read TGTGCCTGGAGTGTAACAGGGACGGAAGCTTTCTTT. It encodes CAWSVTGTEAFF.

This clone appeared a few times. The V call is TRBV7-8, the J call TRBJ2-5; 7 bases are a match to TRBD2. J lost 0 bases, V lost 5 bases, and 9 bases had no gene match. This CDR3 has 16 amino acids. CDR1 and CDR2 (germline): SGHVS, FQNEAQ. DNA for the CDR3: TGTGCCAGCAGCCGCGCGGGACTACCGTACCAAGAGACCCAGTACTTC. Amino acids: CASSRAGLPYQETQYF.

This chain links TRBV7-2 with TRBJ2-2; no firm D call. The CDR3 is 14 residues long. V was shortened by 2 bases and J by 3 bases, with 7 bases between the two germline ends. Germline-derived CDR1 and CDR2 are SGHTA and FQGNSA. CDR3 amino acids: CASSLHFDTGELFF. DNA of the CDR3: TGTGCCAGCAGCTTACACTTTGACACCGGGGAGCTGTTTTTT.

The chain carries TRBV5-6 and TRBJ1-1; possible D gene TRBD1, 5 bases. The CDR3 spans 13 residues. V was shortened by 4 bases and J by 2 bases, with 9 bases between the two germline ends. Germline CDR1 is SGHDT and CDR2 is YYEEEE. The CDR3 nucleotides are TGTGCCAGCAGCGCCGACAGAAACACTGAAGCTTTCTTT. This translates into CASSADRNTEAFF.

This clone was observed a few times. This chain links TRBV6-1 with TRBJ2-7; D gene unclear. CDR3 length: 12 amino acids. Trimming removed 7 bases from V and 2 bases from J, with 9 bases in between. The germline CDR1 and CDR2 sequences are MNHNS and SASEGT. The CDR3 is CASTADAYEQYF. The CDR3 coding sequence is TGTGCCAGCACGGCAGATGCCTACGAGCAGTACTTC.

The chain links TRBV10-3 to TRBJ2-3; no clear D gene. V lost 0 bases and J 2 bases, leaving 3 bases between the germline ends. The CDR3 covers 13 residues. Germline V lookup: CDR1 ENHRY, CDR2 SYGVKD. The CDR3 bases are TGTGCCATCAGTGAGTCTAACACAGATACGCAGTATTTT. Its protein product is CAISESNTDTQYF.

This chain links TRBV15 with TRBJ2-7; TRBD2 might be the D (6 bases). The CDR3 length is 14 residues. Trimming shortened V by 5 bases and J by 7 bases, and 18 bases separated the two germline ends. Per the germline V gene, CDR1 is LNHNV and CDR2 is YYDKDF (reference sequence). CDR3: CATSFSGTAGEQYF. Written as DNA, the CDR3 is TGTGCCACCAGCTTTTCAGGGACGGCGGGGGAGCAGTACTTC. The full variable domain, in which reference TRBV15 and TRBJ2-7 provide the parts outside the CDR3, is DAMVIQNPRYQVTQFGKPVTLSCSQTLNHNVMYWYQQKSSQAPKLLFHYYDKDFNNEADTPDNFQSRRPNTSFCFLDIRSPGLGDTAMYLCATSFSGTAGEQYFGPGTRLTVT.

J is TRBJ1-6 and V is TRBV5-1, with D maybe TRBD1 (6 bases). Deletions cut 4 bases from V and 5 bases from J, with 7 bases between. The CDR3 totals 13 residues. CDR1 SGHRS and CDR2 YFSETQ come from the germline V gene. The CDR3 DNA reads as TGCGCCAGCAGCCAGGGGAATAATTCACCCCTCCACTTT. Amino acid sequence: CASSQGNNSPLHF.

Concerning this clone itself: In the same sample, other DNA sequences code for this CDR3. The gene calls are TRBV29-1 and TRBJ2-5; D perhaps matches TRBD2 (7 bases). Looked up from germline, CDR1 is SQVTM and CDR2 is ANQGSEA. V was pared by 2 bases and J by 5 bases, with 9 bases between. The CDR3 runs to 12 residues. The DNA of the CDR3 is TGCAGCGTTGAAAGGGGGGGGGAGACCCAGTACTTC. It translates to CSVERGGETQYF. Together with reference TRBV29-1 and TRBJ2-5, the CDR3 gives the full variable domain: SAVISQKPSRDICQRGTSLTIQCQVDSQVTMMFWYRQQPGQSLTLIATANQGSEATYESGFVIDKFPISRPNLTFSTLTVSNMSPEDSSIYLCSVERGGETQYFGPGTRLLVL.

The chain couples TRBV5-1 to TRBJ2-7; D is possibly TRBD2 (5 bases). The ends were cut back, 4 bases at V and 7 bases at J, with 21 bases in the middle. CDR3 length: 15 amino acids. CDR1 SGHRS and CDR2 YFSETQ come from the germline V gene. CDR3 coding DNA: TGCGCCAGCAGCAGCGAGCGGATAAGGAGCGGAGAGCAGTACTTC. Its protein product is CASSSERIRSGEQYF. Based on the CDR3 plus reference TRBV5-1 and TRBJ2-7, the full variable domain is KAGVTQTPRYLIKTRGQQVTLSCSPISGHRSVSWYQQTPGQGLQFLFEYFSETQRNKGNFPGRFSGRQFSNSRSEMNVSTLELGDSALYLCASSSERIRSGEQYFGPGTRLTVT.

The chain carries TRBV10-3 and TRBJ1-2, with D uncertain. The CDR3 is 13 residues long. Germline CDR1 is ENHRY and CDR2 is SYGVKD. Trimming took off 7 bases at V and 8 bases at J, with 17 bases between the two ends. The CDR3: CAIKREPSEGYTF. DNA of the CDR3: TGTGCCATCAAACGGGAACCCTCGGAGGGCTACACCTTC.

The chain joins TRBV5-4 to TRBJ1-1; D gene unclear. Trimming cost V 0 bases and J 2 bases, with 14 bases left between them. This CDR3 is 16 amino acids long. Germline V CDR1 and CDR2: SGHNT, YYREEE (reference sequence). The CDR3 here is CASSLGTRQANTEAFF. DNA of the CDR3: TGTGCCAGCAGCTTGGGGACCAGGCAGGCAAACACTGAAGCTTTCTTT.

The rearrangement links TRBV11-2 to TRBJ2-1; 9 positions agree with TRBD1. The V and J ends lost 1 base and 4 bases, in that order; junction bases with no gene match: 5. The CDR3 totals 16 residues. The germline V gene has CDR1 SGHAT and CDR2 FQNNGV. The CDR3 nucleotides are TGTGCCAGCAGCTTAGGGTGGGACAGGGCTTACAATGAGCAGTTCTTC. It codes for CASSLGWDRAYNEQFF.